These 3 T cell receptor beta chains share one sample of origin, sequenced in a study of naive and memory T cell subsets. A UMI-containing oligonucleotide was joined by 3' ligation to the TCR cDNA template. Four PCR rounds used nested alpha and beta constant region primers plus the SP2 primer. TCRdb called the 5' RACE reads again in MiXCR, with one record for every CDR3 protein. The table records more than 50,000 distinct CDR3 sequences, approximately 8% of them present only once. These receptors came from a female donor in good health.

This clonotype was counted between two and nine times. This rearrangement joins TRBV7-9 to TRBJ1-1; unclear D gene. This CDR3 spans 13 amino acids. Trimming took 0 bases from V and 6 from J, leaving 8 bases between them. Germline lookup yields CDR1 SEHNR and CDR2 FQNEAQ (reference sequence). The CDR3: CASSLAGIPEAFF. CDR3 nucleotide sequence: TGTGCCAGCAGCTTAGCAGGAATCCCTGAAGCTTTCTTT.

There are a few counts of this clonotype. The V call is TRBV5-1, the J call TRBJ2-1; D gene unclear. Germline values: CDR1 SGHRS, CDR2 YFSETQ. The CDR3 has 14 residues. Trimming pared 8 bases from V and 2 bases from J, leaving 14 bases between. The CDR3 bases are TGCGCCAGTCAGGACGAGAGGACCTACAATGAGCAGTTCTTC. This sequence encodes CASQDERTYNEQFF.

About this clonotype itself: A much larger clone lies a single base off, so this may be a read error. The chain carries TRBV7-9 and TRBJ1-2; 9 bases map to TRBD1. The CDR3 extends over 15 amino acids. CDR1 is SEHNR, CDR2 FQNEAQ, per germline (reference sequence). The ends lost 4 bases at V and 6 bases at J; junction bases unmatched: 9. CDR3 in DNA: TGTGCCAGCAGCTCGCAGACAGGGGGTTGCGATGGCTACACCTTC. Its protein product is CASSSQTGGCDGYTF.